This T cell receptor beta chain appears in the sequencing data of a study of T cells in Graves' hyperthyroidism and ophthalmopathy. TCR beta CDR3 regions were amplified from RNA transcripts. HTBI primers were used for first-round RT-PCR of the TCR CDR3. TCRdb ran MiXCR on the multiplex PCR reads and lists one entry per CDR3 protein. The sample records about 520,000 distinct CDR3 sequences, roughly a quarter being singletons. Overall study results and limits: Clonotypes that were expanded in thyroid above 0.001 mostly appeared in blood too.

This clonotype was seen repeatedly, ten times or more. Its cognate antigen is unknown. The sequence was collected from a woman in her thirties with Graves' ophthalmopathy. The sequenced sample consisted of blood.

The CDR3 loop is CASSLLPRQGAASGYTF. CDR3 nucleotides: TGTGCCAGCAGCTTACTCCCTCGACAGGGGGCGGCTTCTGGCTACACCTTC. The V call is TRBV7-8, the J call TRBJ1-2; 10 bases fit TRBD1. This CDR3 has 17 amino acids. The germline gives CDR1 SGHVS, CDR2 FQNEAQ. V trimming: 2 bases; J trimming: 7 bases; junction bases outside the gene matches: 13.